This T cell receptor (beta chain) was profiled in a study of blood T cell repertoires in COVID-19. Whole-study context: There were acute and convalescent COVID-19 samples, and they came from the United States, Italy and Spain.

Clones were read by immunoSEQ multiplex PCR, and TCRdb kept only the in-frame ones, dropping some. This sample yields around 500,000 clones, of which approximately 83% are seen a single time; 3.2% belongs to the top ten. The TCR sequence derives from a human donor in a cohort sampled during active COVID-19. The sample taken for sequencing was peripheral blood.

The CDR3 sequence is CASSQTGEETQYF. The CDR3 nucleotides are TGTGCCAGCAGTCAGACAGGGGAAGAGACCCAGTACTTC. The gene calls are TRBV12-3 or TRBV12-4 and TRBJ2-5; 8 bases fit TRBD1. Germline trimming cut 5 bases from V and 3 bases from J; bases unmatched to any gene: 2. The CDR3 sequence is 13 residues long.